A selection of T cell receptor beta chains follows, all from one sample in a study of vaccination effects on CD4 cells after COVID-19. Profiled with immunoSEQ multiplex PCR; TCRdb holds only in-frame clones, not every one. This sample has about 28,000 clones; 70% to 75% occur once, and the top ten carry roughly 10%. The antigens for these receptors are not known. Sequencing used CD4+ T cells from PBMCs cultured with HCoV-NL63 spike peptides, obtained after COVID-19 vaccination. These receptor sequences come from a human donor who received a COVID-19 vaccine. The CDR3 runs from the conserved cysteine through the conserved F or W. D genes are given only for firm matches. Only some rows state a clone size, as once, few, many or a class for expanded clones.

>-|TRBD1|TRBV9|TRBJ1-2
TGTGCCAGCAGCGCTTCCGGGACAGGGACCTATGGCTACACCTTC
CASSASGTGTYGYTF
>-|-|TRBV10-2|TRBJ1-3
TGCGCCAGCAGTGAGGGGAGCTCTGGAAACACCATATATTTT
CASSEGSSGNTIYF
>-|TRBD2|TRBV5-4|TRBJ2-5
TGTGCCAGCAGCCTACTACTAGCGGGCCAAGAGACCCAGTACTTC
CASSLLLAGQETQYF
>-|TRBD2|TRBV4-2|TRBJ2-1
TGTGCCAGCAGCCAAACCCTACCCGGACTAGCGGGGGGTCTCAATGAGCAGTTCTTC
CASSQTLPGLAGGLNEQFF
>few|-|TRBV6-2/TRBV6-3|TRBJ2-1
TGTGCCAGCAGTCCCGTAAGCAGCGAGCAGTTCTTC
CASSPVSSEQFF
>-|TRBD2|TRBV11-2|TRBJ2-2
TGTGCCAGCAGCTCATATAGCGGGAGAGATAGCGGGGAGCTGTTTTTT
CASSSYSGRDSGELFF
>-|-|TRBV10-1|TRBJ2-5
TGCGCCAGTCGGGAGACCCAGTACTTC
CASRETQYF
>-|TRBD2|TRBV7-6|TRBJ2-5
TGTGCCAGCAGCTTACGGACTAGCGGGAGTGAGACCCAGTACTTC
CASSLRTSGSETQYF
>-|TRBD2|TRBV9|TRBJ2-2
TGTGCCAGCAGCGTTGGCCTAGCGGCCACCGGGGAGCTGTTTTTT
CASSVGLAATGELFF
>-|-|TRBV6-1|TRBJ1-2
TGTGCCAGCAGTGAAAGGTTTGGCTACACCTTC
CASSERFGYTF
>-|-|TRBV6-4|TRBJ2-1
TGTGCCAGCAGTGAGGAGGGCTCCTACAATGAGCAGTTCTTC
CASSEEGSYNEQFF
>once|-|TRBV6-6|TRBJ2-6
TGTGCCAGCAGTTACTCGGGGAACTCTGGGGCCAACGTCCTGACTTTC
CASSYSGNSGANVLTF
>-|-|TRBV3-1/TRBV3-2|TRBJ1-4
TGTGCCAGCAGCCTAGAGATTGGGGGCGAGCTGTTTTTT
CASSLEIGGELFF
>-|TRBD2|TRBV30|TRBJ2-1
TGTGCCTGGAGCGCGAAGGGTCTAGCGGGGGGGTATGAGCAGTTCTTC
CAWSAKGLAGGYEQFF
>once|-|TRBV6-5|TRBJ2-5
TGTGCCAGCAGTCGGGCGGGGACGATGAAGACCCAGTACTTC
CASSRAGTMKTQYF
>-|-|TRBV5-1|TRBJ1-2
TGCGCCAGCAGCTTGGGTCCAGGTCGTAGTTTCTATGGCTACACCTTC
CASSLGPGRSFYGYTF
>few|-|TRBV6-1|TRBJ1-2
TGTGCCAGCAGTGAAGCCGGTGGCTACACCTTC
CASSEAGGYTF
>-|-|TRBV30|TRBJ1-5
TGTGCCTGGAGCGGACAGACAGAACAGCCCCAGCATTTT
CAWSGQTEQPQHF
>-|-|TRBV11-3|TRBJ2-3
TGTGCCAGCAGCAAAGGTCCGGATACGCAGTATTTT
CASSKGPDTQYF
>-|TRBD1|TRBV10-3|TRBJ1-2
TGTGCCTCCGAGGACAGGGGGGTTAGTGGCTACACCTTC
CASEDRGVSGYTF
>-|-|TRBV3-1/TRBV3-2|TRBJ2-4
TGTGCCAGCAGCCAAGAGTGGGGTTCCAAAAACATTCAGTACTTC
CASSQEWGSKNIQYF
>-|-|TRBV5-1|TRBJ2-7
TGCGCCAGCAGCATGATCGGGGATGGCTACGAGCAGTACTTC
CASSMIGDGYEQYF
>once|-|TRBV19|TRBJ1-3
TGTGCCAGTACCCCGGGTCACTCTGGAAACACCATATATTTT
CASTPGHSGNTIYF
>-|-|TRBV4-1|TRBJ2-2
TGCGCCAGCAGCCAAGTAGACATGGGCTTTGGCACCGGGGAGCTGTTTTTT
CASSQVDMGFGTGELFF
>-|-|TRBV4-1|TRBJ1-3
TGCGCCAGCAGCCAAGATCAGGGTTCTGGAAACACCATATATTTT
CASSQDQGSGNTIYF
>once|TRBD1|TRBV5-1|TRBJ2-7
TGCGCCAGCAGCTTGCAGCCGGGACAGAAATACGAGCAGTACTTC
CASSLQPGQKYEQYF
>few|-|TRBV10-1|TRBJ1-5
TGCGCCAGCAGTGAGTCGTCAGGGTTCGGCCAGCCCCAGCATTTT
CASSESSGFGQPQHF
>-|TRBD1|TRBV7-9|TRBJ2-7
TGTGCCAGCAGCTCAGGGACAGGGGGCTTTTCGTACGAGCAGTACTTC
CASSSGTGGFSYEQYF
>-|TRBD2|TRBV14|TRBJ2-2
TGTGCCAGCGGACTAGCGGGAGGTACCGGGGAGCTGTTTTTT
CASGLAGGTGELFF
>-|-|TRBV5-5|TRBJ2-3
TGTGCCAGCAGCCGCACCCTAGCTCCCACAGATACGCAGTATTTT
CASSRTLAPTDTQYF
>-|-|TRBV28|TRBJ1-2
TGTGCCAGCACCCTTTCGACTCCCGGCCTCTTCTATGGCTACACCTTC
CASTLSTPGLFYGYTF
>once|-|TRBV19|TRBJ1-2
TGTGCCAGTAGTATCGTCCTCATTAGGGATTTGGGTGGCTACACCTTC
CASSIVLIRDLGGYTF
>-|-|TRBV6-5|TRBJ2-5
TGTGCCAGCACCCACAGGGAGGGGGGGGCGGAGACCCAGTACTTC
CASTHREGGAETQYF
>-|TRBD1|TRBV7-2|TRBJ1-2
TGTGCCAGCAGTCAGGACAGGGGGCTTTATGGCTACACCTTC
CASSQDRGLYGYTF
>few|TRBD1|TRBV7-8|TRBJ1-1
TGTGCCAGCAGTCAGCCGGGACAGGGGAATGAAGCTTTCTTT
CASSQPGQGNEAFF
>-|TRBD1|TRBV13|TRBJ1-2
TGTGCCAGCAGCTCGGGAGGGGACAGGGGACCATATGGCTACACCTTC
CASSSGGDRGPYGYTF
>few|-|TRBV3-1/TRBV3-2|TRBJ2-7
TGTGCCAGCAGCCACTCCTACGAGCAGTACTTC
CASSHSYEQYF
>-|TRBD1|TRBV5-1|TRBJ1-1
TGCGCCAGCAGCCCCGGGTGGACAGGGGGGGCTGAAGCTTTCTTT
CASSPGWTGGAEAFF
>-|-|TRBV7-8|TRBJ1-6
TGTGCCAGCAGCTTAGCTCCCGGGGGACAAAATAATTCACCCCTCCACTTT
CASSLAPGGQNNSPLHF
>-|-|TRBV11-2|TRBJ2-5
TGTGCCAGCAGCCCTCGGAGGCAGGGAGAGACCCAGTACTTC
CASSPRRQGETQYF
>-|TRBD2|TRBV5-4|TRBJ2-3
TGTGCCAGCAGCTTAATAGCGGGAGGAAACACAGATACGCAGTATTTT
CASSLIAGGNTDTQYF
>-|-|TRBV29-1|TRBJ1-1
TGCAGCGTTGCTACAGGATCGAACACTGAAGCTTTCTTT
CSVATGSNTEAFF
>-|TRBD1|TRBV4-1|TRBJ2-1
TGCGCCAGCAGCCAGCCCGGGACAGGCTACAATGAGCAGTTCTTC
CASSQPGTGYNEQFF
>-|TRBD1|TRBV28|TRBJ1-3
TGTGCCAGCAGTTTCCAGGGGGCCGGAAACACCATATATTTT
CASSFQGAGNTIYF